The 15 T cell receptor beta chains below all came from one sample that was sequenced in a study of cytomegalovirus exposure and HLA in healthy donors. The PCR made use of 60 Vbeta and 13 Jbeta primers. Method: immunoSEQ multiplex PCR; TCRdb's copy keeps in-frame clones and lacks some. The repertoire holds about 170,000 clones, with roughly 84% as singletons. Sequencing was performed on PBMCs. These receptors came from a male donor in good health and CMV-seronegative.

The rearrangement joins TRBV10-1 to TRBJ2-3, with D possibly being TRBD2 (6 bases). Trimming took off 7 bases at V and 0 bases at J, with 11 bases between the two ends. The CDR3 spans 14 residues. CDR1 and CDR2 from the germline V gene are WNHNN and SYGVQD (reference sequence). The CDR3 DNA follows: TGCGCCAGCAACGGCGGGGCTAGCACAGATACGCAGTATTTT. This encodes CASNGGASTDTQYF.

This sequence joins TRBV28 and TRBJ2-1, with TRBD2 matching over 8 bases. This CDR3 has 12 amino acids. Germline V gene lookup returns CDR1 MDHEN and CDR2 SYDVKM. The J segment lost 12 bases and the V segment lost 7 bases, leaving 8 bases of the junction unmatched. CDR3 region: CASTGLAQAQFF. The CDR3 nucleotides are TGTGCCAGCACCGGACTAGCTCAGGCGCAGTTCTTC. The full variable domain, its missing parts supplied by reference TRBV28 and TRBJ2-1, is DVKVTQSSRYLVKRTGEKVFLECVQDMDHENMFWYRQDPGLGLRLIYFSYDVKMKEKGDIPEGYSVSREKKERFSLILESASTNQTSMYLCASTGLAQAQFFGPGTRLTVL.

The chain is built from TRBV7-3 and TRBJ2-3; the match to TRBD2 covers 7 bases. Germline values: CDR1 SGHTA, CDR2 FQGTGA. Losses at the gene ends were 3 bases for V and 6 bases for J; bases not matched to a gene: 18. This CDR3 spans 18 amino acids. CDR3 sequence (DNA): TGTGCCAGCAGCTTGGGCCGCCCTAGCGGCCGTCCTCTGGATACGCAGTATTTT. Amino acid sequence: CASSLGRPSGRPLDTQYF.

The chain couples TRBV4-1 to TRBJ2-7, with 7 bases fitting TRBD1. This CDR3 is built from 15 residues. V lost 4 bases to trimming and J lost 2 bases; unmatched junction nucleotides: 8. CDR1 is MGHRA and CDR2 is YSYEKL in the germline V gene. The CDR3 coding sequence is TGCGCCAGCAGCCTCGAGACAGGGAAAACCTACGAGCAGTACTTC. This sequence encodes CASSLETGKTYEQYF.

This clone was seen a single time. The V and J genes are TRBV2 and TRBJ1-1, with D unresolved. The V end lost 4 bases, the J end lost 3 bases, and 12 bases lay between the germline ends. The germline CDR1 and CDR2 sequences are SNHLY and FYNNEI. This CDR3 is built from 14 residues. The CDR3 is CASSGEGFYTEAFF. The DNA of the CDR3 is TGTGCCAGCAGTGGGGAGGGATTTTACACTGAAGCTTTCTTT.

The chain employs TRBV4-2 and TRBJ1-4, with D tentatively TRBD1 (6 bases). The CDR3 contains 16 residues. Trimming removed 1 base from V and 6 bases from J, with 15 bases in between. The germline V gene encodes CDR1 LGHNA and CDR2 YNFKEQ. This CDR3 reads CASSQVTGHADEKLFF. For the CDR3, the DNA is TGTGCCAGCAGCCAAGTTACAGGGCACGCGGATGAAAAACTGTTTTTT.

The V gene is TRBV5-4, the J gene TRBJ1-5; 9 positions match TRBD1. The CDR3 consists of 15 residues. The trim removed 0 bases at V and 5 bases at J, leaving 3 bases unmatched. CDR1 and CDR2 (germline): SGHNT, YYREEE (reference sequence). CDR3 DNA: TGTGCCAGCAGCTTGGGGGGACAGGGCGATCAGCCCCAGCATTTT. This gives the protein CASSLGGQGDQPQHF.

This chain links TRBV6-1 with TRBJ2-3; 10 nucleotides agree with TRBD2. The CDR3 runs 19 residues. Germline loops: CDR1 MNHNS, CDR2 SASEGT. V gave up 2 bases and J gave up 3 bases; unmatched junction bases: 14. The CDR3 DNA sequence: TGTGCCAGCAGTGAATCGAGTGGAGTAGCGGGAGGACCAACAGATACGCAGTATTTT. Amino acids: CASSESSGVAGGPTDTQYF.

The chain employs TRBV9 and TRBJ2-2; 16 nucleotides align to TRBD2. The CDR3 consists of 16 residues. In germline, CDR1 is SGDLS, CDR2 YYNGEE. Trimming cost V 3 bases and J 7 bases; bases outside gene matches: 3. CDR3 loop: CASSAGLAGGLGELFF. The CDR3 bases are TGTGCCAGCAGCGCGGGACTAGCGGGGGGGCTCGGGGAGCTGTTTTTT.

This chain links TRBV11-2 with TRBJ2-2; D call uncertain. V lost 0 bases to trimming and J lost 6 bases, with 8 bases between them. The CDR3 covers 14 residues. Per the germline V gene, CDR1 is SGHAT and CDR2 is FQNNGV. The CDR3 sequence is CASSLEAHPGELFF. The DNA of the CDR3 is TGTGCCAGCAGCTTAGAGGCCCATCCCGGGGAGCTGTTTTTT.

This clone was seen a handful of times. The V call is TRBV19, the J call TRBJ2-7, with D unresolved. The CDR3 extends over 11 amino acids. The ends were cut back, 5 bases at V and 8 bases at J, with 10 bases in the middle. Germline V gene sequence: CDR1 LNHDA, CDR2 SQIVND (reference sequence). CDR3 bases: TGTGCCAGTAGTTTCCGGTCGCAGCAGTACTTC. This gives the protein CASSFRSQQYF.

This clone has only one observation. The chain has TRBV11-1 and TRBJ2-7; TRBD1 aligns across 8 bases. The CDR3 has 13 amino acids. Unmatched junction bases numbered 2, after V lost 5 bases and J lost 2 bases. CDR1 SGHAT and CDR2 FQDESV come from the germline V gene (reference sequence). In nucleotides, the CDR3 is TGTGCCAGCAGCCGACAGGGGCCCTACGAGCAGTACTTC. It translates to CASSRQGPYEQYF.

This clone has more than one count but fewer than ten. This rearrangement joins TRBV10-3 to TRBJ1-4, with D unclear. V lost 4 bases and J 0 bases, leaving 6 bases between the germline ends. Germline values: CDR1 ENHRY, CDR2 SYGVKD. The CDR3 length is 14 residues. The CDR3 coding sequence is TGTGCCATCAGTGCACATGCAACTAATGAAAAACTGTTTTTT. Its protein is CAISAHATNEKLFF.

V and J are TRBV21-1 and TRBJ1-5; the table's D call of TRBD1 was not tested on the DNA. TRBV21-1 is a pseudogene. The CDR3 runs 13 residues. CDR3 in DNA: TGTGCCAGCAGCTATGAGACAAATCAGCCCCAGCATTTT. Protein product: CASSYETNQPQHF.

The gene calls are TRBV18 and TRBJ2-1; 7 bases line up with TRBD2. This CDR3 has 15 amino acids. Per germline, CDR1 KGHSH and CDR2 LQKENI. With V trimmed by 6 bases and J by 5 bases, 10 bases remained unmatched. The CDR3 protein is CASSTILADNNEQFF. The CDR3 DNA reads TGTGCCAGCTCGACGATTCTAGCGGACAACAATGAGCAGTTCTTC.